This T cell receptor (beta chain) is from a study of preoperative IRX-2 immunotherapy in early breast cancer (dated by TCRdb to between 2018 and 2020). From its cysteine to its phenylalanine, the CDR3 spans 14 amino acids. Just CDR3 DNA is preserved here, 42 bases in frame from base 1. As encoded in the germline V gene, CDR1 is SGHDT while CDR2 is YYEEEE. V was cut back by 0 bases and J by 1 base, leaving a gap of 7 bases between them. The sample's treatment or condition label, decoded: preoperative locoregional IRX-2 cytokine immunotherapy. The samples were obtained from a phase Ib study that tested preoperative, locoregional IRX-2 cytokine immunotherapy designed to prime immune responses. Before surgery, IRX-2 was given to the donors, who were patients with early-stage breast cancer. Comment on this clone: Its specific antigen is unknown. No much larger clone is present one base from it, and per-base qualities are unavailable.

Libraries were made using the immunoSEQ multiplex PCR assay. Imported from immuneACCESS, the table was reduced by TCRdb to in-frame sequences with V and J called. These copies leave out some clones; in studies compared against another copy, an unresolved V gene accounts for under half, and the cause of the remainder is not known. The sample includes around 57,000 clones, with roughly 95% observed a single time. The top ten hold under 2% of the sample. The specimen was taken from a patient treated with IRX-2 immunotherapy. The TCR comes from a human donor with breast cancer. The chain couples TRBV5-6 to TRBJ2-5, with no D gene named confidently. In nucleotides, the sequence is TGTGCCAGCAGCTTGGTCAGCCTCCAAGAGACCCAGTACTTC. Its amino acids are CASSLVSLQETQYF.